The T cell receptor beta chain under discussion was sequenced for a study of esophageal squamous cell carcinoma under preoperative chemotherapy. Overall study context: TCR repertoires were profiled from both peripheral blood T cells and tumor-infiltrating lymphocytes.

The sample's time point: after preoperative PTX-NDP chemotherapy. Before surgery, patients were given preoperative paclitaxel-nedaplatin chemotherapy. V was cut by 0 bases and J by 13 bases, with 11 bases left in between. CDR3 size: 12 residues. Per the germline V gene, CDR1 is SGHDT and CDR2 is YYEEEE. Notes on the study in general: Peripheral T cells migrating into the tumor appeared to partly supply post-treatment tumor-infiltrating lymphocytes.

This clonotype was observed a handful of times. Its antigen is not identified. TCRdb recomputed calls from the PCR reads with MiXCR, one row per CDR3 protein. The repertoire includes fewer than 20,000 distinct CDR3 sequences, more than 45% of them detected once, and around 27% sits in the top ten. Sampling was conducted from a patient given preoperative chemotherapy. The sequence came from a human donor with esophageal squamous cell carcinoma. The donor label of this sample is uncertain. This chain uses TRBV5-6 with TRBJ2-4; D not resolved. The CDR3 is CASSLVVNEQYF. The CDR3 DNA sequence: TGTGCCAGCAGCTTGGTTGTGAATGAGCAGTACTTC.